The 8 T cell receptor beta chains listed next were all sequenced from one sample in a study of T cell clonality in common variable immunodeficiency. Sequencing was performed with immunoSEQ multiplex PCR; in TCRdb, only in-frame clones are kept and a portion is missing. Listed here are about 34,000 clones without any singletons, the top ten holding over 0.95%. The sequencing input was peripheral blood mononuclear cells. The source is a person aged 18 to 70 in good health.

In this sample, this clone turned up a few times. CDR3 DNA (partial): TGTGCCAGCAGTGACGGGGGGATGGATGAG. Encoded protein: CASSDGGMDE. The entire CDR3 reads CASSDGGMDEQFF. The chain has TRBV2 and TRBJ2-1; 7 bases agree with TRBD2. The CDR3 is cut off 3 residues early in the read; its end comes from the germline J gene. The CDR3 covers 13 residues. Germline loops: CDR1 SNHLY, CDR2 FYNNEI. Trimming cost V 3 bases and J 8 bases; bases outside gene matches: 4.

This clone was seen ten or more times. Sequencing ends 3 residues short of the CDR3 end; the germline J gene provides the rest. The V call is TRBV6-2 or TRBV6-3, the J call TRBJ1-3, with D tentatively TRBD1 (5 bases). With 2 bases removed from V and 4 bases from J, the gap between germline ends came to 15 bases. This CDR3 is built from 16 residues. The V gene's germline CDR1 is MNHEY and CDR2 SVGEGT. CDR3 DNA (partial): TGTGCCAGCAGTTACCTCGGGGGTCTGGTCGGAAACACC. Translating gives CASSYLGGLVGNT. The entire CDR3 protein is CASSYLGGLVGNTIYF.

There are many counts of this clone. The observed sequence ends 3 residues before the CDR3 terminus, with the missing tail filled in from the germline J gene. The V gene is TRBV6-2 or TRBV6-3, the J gene TRBJ1-4; TRBD1 is a possible D gene (6 bases). Trimming took 6 bases from V and 6 from J, leaving 17 bases between them. This CDR3 has 15 residues. Germline CDR1 MNHEY, CDR2 SVGEGT. The CDR3 is CASSPTIGQYEKLFF. The sequenced part of the CDR3 DNA is TGTGCCAGCAGCCCCACGATCGGACAGTATGAAAAA.

This clone was counted at least ten times. The CDR3 reads CASSYFRRGLSHEQFF. CDR3 bases read: TGTGCCAGCAGTTATTTCCGCAGGGGGCTAAGTCATGAG. V gene TRBV6-9 combines with J gene TRBJ2-1, with 8 nucleotides matching TRBD1. The sequence runs out 3 residues before the end of the CDR3; the remainder is reconstructed from the germline J gene. In germline, CDR1 is MNHGY, CDR2 SVAAGI. This CDR3 spans 16 amino acids. V gave up 1 base and J gave up 8 bases; unmatched junction bases: 10.

This clone was found many times. The read terminates 3 residues ahead of where the CDR3 ends, so the germline J gene completes it. The chain is built from TRBV5-1 and TRBJ2-1, with 10 nucleotides matching TRBD2. Germline V gene lookup returns CDR1 SGHRS and CDR2 YFSETQ. The CDR3 runs 15 residues. Losses at the gene ends were 4 bases for V and 6 bases for J; bases not matched to a gene: 7. The CDR3 spells CASSIPERGGNEQFF. CDR3 bases read: TGCGCCAGCAGCATACCAGAGCGGGGGGGCAATGAG.

This clone was detected many times. One end of the junction does not line up with germline, which may come from a read error. The observed sequence ends 3 residues before the CDR3 terminus, with the missing tail filled in from the germline J gene. This sequence joins TRBV9 and TRBJ2-7; possible D gene TRBD1, 7 bases. The CDR3 consists of 15 residues. Per germline, CDR1 SGDLS and CDR2 YYNGEE. The sequenced CDR3 bases are TGTGCCAGCAGTCGTCAGGGGGGATTCTCCCACGAG. Translated, it gives CASSRQGGFSHE. The CDR3 in full is CASSRQGGFSHEQYF.

At least ten counts were recorded for this clone. The read finishes 3 residues shy of the CDR3 end, and the germline J gene is used to complete it. The chain uses TRBV7-2 and TRBJ2-7; 7 bases align to TRBD1. The ends lost 3 bases at V and 0 bases at J; junction bases unmatched: 5. CDR1 and CDR2 from the germline V gene are SGHTA and FQGNSA. The CDR3 has 15 amino acids. The CDR3: CASSFDRASSYEQYF. The CDR3 DNA, read in part, is TGTGCCAGCAGCTTTGACAGGGCTAGCTCCTACGAG.

This clone was detected only a few times. The DNA read from the CDR3 is TGTGCCAGCAGTAAACTGACAGACAGCTACGAG. It is translated as CASSKLTDSYE. The entire CDR3 reads CASSKLTDSYEQYF. The chain couples TRBV25-1 to TRBJ2-7; tentatively, D is TRBD1 (5 bases). Coverage ceases 3 residues before the CDR3 finishes, and the germline J gene fills in the end. V was clipped by 5 bases and J by 3 bases, with 14 bases between them. Germline lookup yields CDR1 MGHDK and CDR2 SYGVNS. The CDR3 sequence is 14 residues long.